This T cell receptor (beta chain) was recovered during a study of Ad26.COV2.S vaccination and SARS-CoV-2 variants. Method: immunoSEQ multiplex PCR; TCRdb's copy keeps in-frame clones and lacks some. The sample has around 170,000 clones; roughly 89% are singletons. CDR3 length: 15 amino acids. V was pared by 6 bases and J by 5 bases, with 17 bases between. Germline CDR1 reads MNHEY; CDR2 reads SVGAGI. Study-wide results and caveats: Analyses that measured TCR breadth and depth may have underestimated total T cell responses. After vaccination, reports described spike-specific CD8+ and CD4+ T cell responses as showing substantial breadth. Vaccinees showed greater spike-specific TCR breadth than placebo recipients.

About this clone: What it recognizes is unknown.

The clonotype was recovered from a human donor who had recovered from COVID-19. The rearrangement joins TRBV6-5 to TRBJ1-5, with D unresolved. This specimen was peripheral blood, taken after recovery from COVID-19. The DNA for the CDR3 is TGTGCCAGCAGGAGCCTTTCCGGGTTCCATCAGCCCCAGCATTTT. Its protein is CASRSLSGFHQPQHF.